Detailed here is one T cell receptor beta chain. Its antigen is not identified. The V and J ends lost 4 bases and 10 bases, in that order; junction bases with no gene match: 9. There are 13 residues in the CDR3. Germline V CDR1 and CDR2: LGHNA, YSLEER. The assay was immunoSEQ multiplex PCR, and TCRdb's table has in-frame clones only and misses some. The data contain about 48,000 clones, approximately 94% of them singletons. This sample is part of a study of T cell therapy after organ transplantation. Study results and caveats: Endogenous clonotypes not in therapy products appeared after therapy alongside transferred ones.

V usage is TRBV4-3 and J usage is TRBJ1-2, with 7 bases fitting TRBD1. The TCR was taken from a human patient who had received a solid organ transplant and had CMV disease. The sample consisted of CD8+ T cells from blood, taken before autologous CMV-specific T cell therapy. CDR3 loop: CASSLTGRVDYTF. CDR3 bases: TGCGCCAGCAGCCTGACAGGGAGGGTGGACTACACCTTC.